This record looks at one T cell receptor beta chain sequence and its context. What this receptor recognizes is not known. No clone much larger than this one lies a single base away; base qualities are absent. The library was built by means of the immunoSEQ multiplex PCR assay. For the multiplex PCR, a mixture combining 60 forward primers for TCR Vbeta segments and 13 reverse primers for TCR Jbeta segments was used. The CDR3 region of rearranged TCR beta genes was amplified from genomic DNA by a multiplex PCR assay. The amplified TCR beta libraries were sequenced on the Illumina HiSeq System as 87-base-pair reads. As for the authors' bioinformatics: A later analysis counted 65 million to 90 million unique TCR beta chains across the 600 to 850 repertoires, and about 10 million of these chains were shared by at least two donors. Raw reads were error-corrected and collapsed into unique sequences with a nearest-neighbor algorithm that merged closely related sequences to remove PCR and sequencing errors. CDR3 sequences were aligned to IMGT reference sequences to assign V, D and J gene segments. For a sequence to be retained, a match of at least six nucleotides to both a V gene segment and a J gene segment was required. Rearrangements were classified as productive when the CDR3 lacked stop codons and remained in frame with V and J, and all other rearrangements were classified as non-productive. Following IMGT convention, CDR3 was defined as the stretch from the second conserved V-encoded cysteine up to the conserved J-encoded phenylalanine. In an earlier analysis of 500 to 650 of the donors, sequences lacking an unambiguous match to a single V gene segment were excluded. In an earlier analysis of roughly 600 of the donors, a V segment was called functional when productive rearrangements were above 56.7%, and segregating when the standard deviation between donors exceeded 5%. A statistical classification framework was built for diagnosing cytomegalovirus status from the catalog of TCR beta chain sequences. V and J gene assignment, in a later analysis, came from comparing TCR nucleotide sequences with IMGT/GENE-DB human TR gene sequences. Using the TCRdist pipeline, a later analysis assigned CDR3 sequences along with most-parsimonious VDJ recombination scenarios. In a later analysis, each TCR beta chain was defined by its CDR3 amino acid sequence together with its V-gene family, and reads lacking a unique V-gene family were excluded. To address suspected cross-contamination and a sequencing artifact, a later analysis removed some 620 highly shared, low-generation-probability nucleotide sequences. A later analysis calculated a clonal expansion index for each public chain from normalized within-repertoire ranks of inferred template counts. A later analysis computed generation probabilities with a VDJ recombination model fitted to out-of-frame rearrangements, and checked the results against IGoR. Hypergeometric tests were used in a later analysis to score TCR-TCR, TCR-HLA and TCR-CMV co-occurrence, with a repertoire-size bias correction applied to the TCR pairs. A later analysis estimated false discovery rates by permuting HLA or CMV assignments 20 times. In a later analysis, co-occurring TCRs were grouped with DBSCAN, and TCRdist sequence similarity was added when clustering was performed within HLA-allele-positive subsets. For co-occurrence clustering, repertoires with fewer than 30,000 or more than 120,000 public chains were excluded, along with roughly 5 repertoires with anomalous nucleotide sharing. Not all clones reach the TCRdb copy of this immuneACCESS table, which keeps in-frame sequences only. Checked studies attribute under half of the gap to unresolved V genes and leave the rest unexplained. V and J calls plus clone size are reproduced from that table; the DNA served to infer D and trimming. This sample comprises roughly 180,000 clones, approximately 85% of them detected only once. The ten largest clones take up about 9.3% of the sample.

This record comes from a study of cytomegalovirus exposure and HLA in healthy donors (dated by TCRdb to about 2017). Turning to the overall study: In an earlier analysis of approximately 640 of the donors, approximately 300 Gb of sequence data and 117 million unique TCR beta sequences from roughly 190 million T cells were reported. An early release covering over 500 HLA-typed donors comprised about 300 gigabases of sequencing data and some 79 million unique TCR sequences. Among the roughly 410 genotyped donors, under 90% belonged to the genetic ancestry cluster associated with self-reported Caucasian donors. The study was designed to test whether signatures of past pathogen exposure could be identified by cataloging public T cell receptors. Using immunosequencing, the study profiled T cell repertoires from 666 subjects and related those repertoires to cytomegalovirus serostatus. A separate validation cohort of roughly 130 different subjects was used in addition to the roughly 720-subject first cohort. The study combined high-throughput TCR immunosequencing, statistical association of individual TCRs with disease status, and machine learning to predict cytomegalovirus infection status. A later analysis re-examined previously published TCR beta repertoires from just over 650 donors and added high-resolution HLA genotyping to investigate patterns of TCR occurrence. The later analysis used no new phenotypic data to find candidate immune exposures, relying instead on TCR beta sequences and their occurrence across donors. An earlier analysis of roughly 600 of the donors used high-throughput TCR beta sequencing to judge whether each TCR beta V gene segment behaved as functional or pseudogenic. Donor age, sex, ethnicity and CMV serostatus were compiled alongside the repertoire data. A later genetic analysis used genome-wide SNP genotypes for about 55% of the 666 donors, treating that subset as a discovery cohort. Every discovery cohort repertoire had been produced on one sequencing platform. Class I and class II HLA loci were covered by the typing at four-digit resolution. Typing coverage varied by locus: roughly 629-640 donors for A, B, C, DRB1 and DQB1; 522 for DQA1; some 610 for DPA1; under 490 for DPB1. About five DR-DQ haplotypes were treated as single units for association and clustering because of strong linkage in the cohort. On average, over 200,000 unique TCR beta nucleotide sequences were sequenced per donor among 300 to 500 genotyped donors of the cohort, with roughly a sixth of those sequences being non-productive. General findings and caveats noted by the study authors: A later analysis found that most CMV-associated TCR beta chains appeared HLA-restricted, with HLA associations seemingly driven largely by CMV exposure. An association between a missense DCLRE1C variant and V-gene and J-gene trimming of TCR beta chains was found in a later genetic analysis and replicated in an independent cohort. A further reported finding was that TCR beta sequences accurately predicted the HLA-A and HLA-B alleles for most subjects in the first cohort. Because counts were too low, roughly 17 rarely observed V segments, including chromosome 9 orphons, were left out of the earlier analysis of 587 of the donors. According to the authors, the approach could potentially be generalized to other disease states and immunological phenotypes. In vitro tests confirmed that a few of the cytomegalovirus-associated TCR beta chains recognize cytomegalovirus antigens. Because HLA typing was missing for some donors at each locus, association tests included only the typed subset. Cytomegalovirus status was reported to be diagnosed by the classifier with high specificity and sensitivity in both the original and validation cohorts. A later analysis reported that several top co-occurrence clusters appeared linked to parvovirus B19, influenza, CMV and Epstein-Barr virus. A later analysis associated 16,951 TCR beta sequences with specific HLA alleles at a false discovery rate of 0.05. In a later genetic analysis, fewer N-insertions in productive TCRs were reported among donors in an Asian-associated ancestry cluster than the roughly 710-donor mean. A later analysis found that TCR association rates varied across HLA loci, with DRB1 alleles showing the most associated TCRs and HLA-C alleles the fewest. In the study, 164 TCR beta chains were listed as associated with cytomegalovirus. Broadly in line with IMGT annotations, most TCR beta V segments showed up in productive rearrangements about 87% or about 30% of the time in an earlier analysis of 450 to 600 of the donors. When HLA alleles, especially DR and DQ, strongly co-occurred, TCR associations were difficult to assign to individual alleles. The sequencing pipeline was judged likely to have produced a cluster of highly shared sequence variants as a technical artifact. This cohort had only TCR beta chains sequenced, and the lack of alpha or paired-chain data limited which features could be detected. Compared with equally common non-associated chains, HLA-associated TCR beta chains in a later analysis were more clonally expanded and had lower generation probabilities. The 87-base-pair reads could not distinguish some IMGT-functional V segments, including TRBV6-2 and TRBV6-3, so those segments were excluded. Most TCR sequences were observed very rarely across donors, whereas some public TCRs were present in many individuals. Sequencing depth was assumed to be roughly uniform across donors in the presence/absence analyses, though that assumption may not hold. Linkage disequilibrium might explain the correlated functional status among segregating V segments, but an unknown experimental factor could not be excluded. For the cohort, immune exposure information was limited to CMV serostatus.

In total, roughly 670 healthy bone marrow donors made up the cohort. At the time of sampling, every cohort member was nominally healthy, though immune exposures that went unrecorded were likely present. The donor was CMV seropositive and belonged to the group of more than 250 seropositive cohort members. A peripheral blood sample was provided by each donor, and peripheral blood mononuclear cells were used for TCR beta sequencing. The Qiagen DNeasy Blood Extraction Kit was used to extract genomic DNA from the blood cell samples. The germline V gene sets CDR1 to SGHVS and CDR2 to FQNEAQ. From the cysteine through the phenylalanine, the CDR3 covers 12 amino acids. Just the 36-base CDR3 DNA is kept, in frame starting at base 1. V is cut by 1 base and J by 8 bases, and the space between the germline ends is 8 bases.

This TCR derives from a man in his late teens or twenties in good health and CMV-seropositive. Sequenced material: PBMCs. This chain is built from TRBV7-8 and TRBJ1-2, with an unclear D gene assignment. The DNA sequence is given as TGTGCCAGCAGCTTAGACCGGGGAGGCTACACCTTC. Translated, it reads CASSLDRGGYTF.